These 18 T cell receptor beta chains originate from one sample sequenced in a study of OX40 agonist ivuxolimab in advanced cancers. Here immunoSEQ multiplex PCR was the method, and the copy in TCRdb shows in-frame clones only, minus some. This sample has tens of thousands of clones, with roughly 87% found just once. The material was CD4+ or CD8+ T cells sorted from blood, obtained in a trial of the OX40 agonist ivuxolimab. The receptors shown here come from an adult with an advanced solid tumor such as melanoma, head and neck, liver or kidney cancer.

The gene calls are TRBV7-9 and TRBJ2-1; possibly TRBD2 for D (6 bases). The germline gives CDR1 SEHNR, CDR2 FQNEAQ (reference sequence). V gave up 2 bases and J gave up 7 bases, with 9 bases separating them. There are 13 residues in the CDR3. CDR3 in DNA: TGTGCCAGCAGCTTAAGTGGAGGGAATGAGCAGTTCTTC. As protein: CASSLSGGNEQFF. The complete variable domain, with remaining parts taken from reference TRBV7-9 and TRBJ2-1, reads DTGVSQNPRHKITKRGQNVTFRCDPISEHNRLYWYRQTLGQGPEFLTYFQNEAQLEKSRLLSDRFSAERPKGSFSTLEIQRTEQGDSAMYLCASSLSGGNEQFFGPGTRLTVL.

V and J are TRBV9 and TRBJ2-2; D gene ambiguous. CDR1 is SGDLS and CDR2 is YYNGEE in the germline V gene. The CDR3 extends over 14 amino acids. Trimming shortened V by 3 bases and J by 5 bases, and 11 bases separated the two germline ends. DNA of the CDR3: TGTGCCAGCAGCGCACTCCAAGGGACCGGGGAGCTGTTTTTT. This gives the protein CASSALQGTGELFF. Variable domain in full (rest from reference TRBV9 and TRBJ2-2): DSGVTQTPKHLITATGQRVTLRCSPRSGDLSVYWYQQSLDQGLQFLIQYYNGEERAKGNILERFSAQQFPDLHSELNLSSLELGDSALYFCASSALQGTGELFFGEGSRLTVL.

Remarks on this clone: A read error may produce the germline difference seen at one junction end. J is TRBJ1-2 and V is TRBV10-1; D may be TRBD1 (5 bases). Germline lookup yields CDR1 WNHNN and CDR2 SYGVQD (reference sequence). This CDR3 has 13 residues. This CDR3 is CASSEYPAGTRLF. CDR3 DNA sequence: TGCGCCAGCAGTGAGTATCCCGCGGGGACGCGACTCTTC.

Only a few counts were recorded for this clone. CDR3 loop: CASSRYGGGSTNEKLFF. As DNA, the CDR3 is TGTGCCAGTTCCCGGTACGGGGGAGGCTCAACTAATGAAAAACTGTTTTTT. The genes are TRBV19 and TRBJ1-4, with a tentative D call TRBD1 (5 bases). V was clipped by 8 bases and J by 0 bases, with 19 bases between them. Germline lookup yields CDR1 LNHDA and CDR2 SQIVND (reference sequence). There are 17 residues in the CDR3.

CDR3 amino acids: CAWTDRGVYGYTF. DNA of the CDR3: TGTGCCTGGACCGACCGGGGGGTATATGGCTACACCTTC. The chain joins TRBV30 to TRBJ1-2; weak D call: TRBD1 (5 bases). Trimming left V 4 bases short and J 5 bases short, with 14 bases between. The CDR3 consists of 13 residues. Germline V gene sequence: CDR1 GTSNPN, CDR2 SVGIG (reference sequence).

The genes are TRBV28 and TRBJ2-7; D is possibly TRBD2 (6 bases). This CDR3 comprises 15 residues. The germline gives CDR1 MDHEN, CDR2 SYDVKM. Trimming took off 6 bases at V and 2 bases at J, with 17 bases between the two ends. CDR3 sequence: CASRDIREITYEQYF. CDR3 nucleotides: TGTGCCAGCAGGGATATCCGGGAGATCACCTACGAGCAGTACTTC.

V usage is TRBV6-4 and J usage is TRBJ2-1; 7 bases match TRBD2. V was pared by 6 bases and J by 7 bases, with 27 bases of the junction left unmatched. Germline V gives CDR1 MRHNA, CDR2 SNTAGT. The CDR3 runs to 20 residues. CDR3 sequence: CASRDPRAGSGSNKGNEQFF. The CDR3 DNA follows: TGTGCCAGCAGAGACCCTAGAGCGGGAAGTGGCAGTAATAAAGGGAATGAGCAGTTCTTC.

The chain recombines TRBV2 with TRBJ2-3, with D perhaps TRBD2 (6 bases). The ends were cut back, 2 bases at V and 5 bases at J, with 14 bases in the middle. There are 15 residues in the CDR3. Germline V gene data show CDR1 as SNHLY and CDR2 as FYNNEI. CDR3 loop: CASSEWLALGDTQYF. The CDR3 region has the DNA TGTGCCAGCAGTGAATGGCTAGCGTTGGGAGATACGCAGTATTTT.

The J gene is TRBJ2-7, the V gene TRBV10-3, with 7 bases that match TRBD1. CDR3 length: 12 amino acids. J gave up 9 bases and V 3 bases, and 5 bases lay outside the gene matches. Germline V gene lookup returns CDR1 ENHRY and CDR2 SYGVKD. CDR3 DNA sequence: TGTGCCATCAGTGAAGACAGGGTTGTGCAGTACTTC. This codes for CAISEDRVVQYF.

The J gene is TRBJ1-2, the V gene TRBV6-6, with a tentative D call TRBD1 (6 bases). Between the trimmed V and J ends, which lost 6 bases and 8 bases, there was a span of 13 bases. Germline values: CDR1 MNHNY, CDR2 SVGAGI (reference sequence). This CDR3 region has 12 residues. The CDR3 DNA sequence: TGTGCCAGCAGGCCGGGGGCGGAGGGCTACACCTTC. This sequence encodes CASRPGAEGYTF.

This clone was seen a handful of times. The J gene is TRBJ2-1, the V gene TRBV6-4; D perhaps matches TRBD2 (6 bases). There are 17 residues in the CDR3. Germline V gene sequence: CDR1 MRHNA, CDR2 SNTAGT. V gave up 6 bases and J gave up 1 base, with 19 bases separating them. CDR3 coding DNA: TGTGCCAGCAGCTACCTCCGGAGGGGCATTTCCTACAATGAGCAGTTCTTC. Translation gives CASSYLRRGISYNEQFF.

In DNA, the CDR3 is TGTGCCACCACAAAGCGAGGAACCTACGAGCAGTACTTC. It is translated as CATTKRGTYEQYF. This rearrangement joins TRBV6-5 to TRBJ2-7; D ambiguous. The V gene's germline CDR1 is MNHEY and CDR2 SVGAGI. V was trimmed by 10 bases and J by 2 bases, leaving 15 bases between them. CDR3 length: 13 amino acids.

The chain is built from TRBV29-1 and TRBJ1-4, with a possible D match to TRBD1 (5 bases). The CDR3 totals 13 residues. V lost 6 bases, J lost 5 bases, and 13 bases lay in between. Germline V gives CDR1 SQVTM, CDR2 ANQGSEA. The DNA of the CDR3 is TGCAGCGTCTCAGCAGGGTACAATGAAAAACTGTTTTTT. Its protein product is CSVSAGYNEKLFF.

V and J are TRBV7-8 and TRBJ2-7; the D is unclear. Germline V gene data show CDR1 as SGHVS and CDR2 as FQNEAQ. V lost 0 bases and J lost 7, with 4 bases in between. This CDR3 comprises 11 residues. CDR3 sequence reads: CASSLAGEQYF. The CDR3 DNA is TGTGCCAGCAGCTTAGCGGGGGAGCAGTACTTC.

The chain recombines TRBV18 with TRBJ1-1; D may be TRBD1 (6 bases). V lost 3 bases, J lost 0 bases, and 17 bases lay in between. The V gene's germline CDR1 is KGHSH and CDR2 LQKENI. The CDR3 covers 17 residues. This CDR3 reads CASSPARGLLLNTEAFF. DNA of the CDR3: TGTGCCAGCTCACCTGCCAGGGGACTGCTCTTGAACACTGAAGCTTTCTTT.

This chain links TRBV13 with TRBJ1-2; 7 bases are shared with TRBD1. CDR3 length: 16 residues. V trimming: 3 bases; J trimming: 2 bases; junction bases outside the gene matches: 9. CDR1 PRHDT and CDR2 FYEKMQ come from the germline V gene (reference sequence). The CDR3 nucleotides read TGTGCCAGCAGCTTCGGTGGGACAGAGATAAACTATGGCTACACCTTC. It translates to CASSFGGTEINYGYTF.

Written as DNA, the CDR3 is TGTGCCAGCAGCCCGAAACTCAATGAGCAGTTCTTC. This sequence encodes CASSPKLNEQFF. The chain employs TRBV7-2 and TRBJ2-1; no firm D call. The V gene lost 5 bases and the J gene lost 6 bases, with 8 bases spanning the gap. The CDR3 spans 12 residues. CDR1 and CDR2 from the germline V gene are SGHTA and FQGNSA.

This clone turned up a few times. This chain connects TRBV21-1 to TRBJ2-7; the table's D call, TRBD2, has no DNA check behind it. TRBV21-1 is tagged as a pseudogene. The CDR3 length is 16 residues. The CDR3 DNA reads TGTGCCAGCATCCTTAGGACTAGTCGGCTGTTTTCTGAGCAGTACTTC. Translated, it gives CASILRTSRLFSEQYF.